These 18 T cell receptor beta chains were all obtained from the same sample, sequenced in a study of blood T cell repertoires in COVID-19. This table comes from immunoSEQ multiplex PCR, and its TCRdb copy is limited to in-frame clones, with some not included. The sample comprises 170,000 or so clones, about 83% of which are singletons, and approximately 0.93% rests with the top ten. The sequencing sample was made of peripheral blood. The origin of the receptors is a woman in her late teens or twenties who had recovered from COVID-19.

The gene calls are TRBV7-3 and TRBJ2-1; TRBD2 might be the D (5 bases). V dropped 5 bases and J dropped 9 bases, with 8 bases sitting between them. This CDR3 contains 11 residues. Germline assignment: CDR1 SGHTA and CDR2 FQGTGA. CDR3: CASSQGSEQFF. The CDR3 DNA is TGTGCCAGCAGCCAAGGGAGTGAGCAGTTCTTC.

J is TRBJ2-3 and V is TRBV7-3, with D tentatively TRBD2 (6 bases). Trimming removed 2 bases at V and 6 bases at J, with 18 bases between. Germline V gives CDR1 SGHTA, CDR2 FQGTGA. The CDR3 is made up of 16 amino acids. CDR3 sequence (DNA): TGTGCCAGCAGCTTAGGGGGAGCGGGCTCCGGGGATACGCAGTATTTT. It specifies CASSLGGAGSGDTQYF.

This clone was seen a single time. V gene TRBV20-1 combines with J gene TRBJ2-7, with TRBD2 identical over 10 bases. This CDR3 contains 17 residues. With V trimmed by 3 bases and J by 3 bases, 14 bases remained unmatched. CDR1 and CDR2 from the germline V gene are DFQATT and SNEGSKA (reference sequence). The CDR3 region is CSASSLSGRHNNYEQYV. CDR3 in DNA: TGCAGTGCTAGTTCCCTTAGCGGGAGGCATAATAACTACGAGCAGTACGTC.

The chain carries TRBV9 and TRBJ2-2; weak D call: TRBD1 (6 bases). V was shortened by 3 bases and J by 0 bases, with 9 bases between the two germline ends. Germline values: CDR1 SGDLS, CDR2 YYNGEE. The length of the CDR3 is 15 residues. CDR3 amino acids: CASSDRTANTGELFF. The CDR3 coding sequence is TGTGCCAGCAGCGACCGGACAGCGAACACCGGGGAGCTGTTTTTT.

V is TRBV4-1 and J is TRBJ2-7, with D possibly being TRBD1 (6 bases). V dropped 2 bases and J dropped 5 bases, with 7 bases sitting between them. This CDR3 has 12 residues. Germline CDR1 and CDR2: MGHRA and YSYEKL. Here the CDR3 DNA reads TGCGCCAGCAGCCAAAAGGGGGACGAGCAGTACTTC. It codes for CASSQKGDEQYF.

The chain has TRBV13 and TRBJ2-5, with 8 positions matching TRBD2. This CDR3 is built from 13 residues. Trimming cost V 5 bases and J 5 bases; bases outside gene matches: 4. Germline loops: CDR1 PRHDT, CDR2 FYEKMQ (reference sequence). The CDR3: CASSISGAETQYF. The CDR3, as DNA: TGTGCCAGCAGCATTAGCGGGGCTGAGACCCAGTACTTC.

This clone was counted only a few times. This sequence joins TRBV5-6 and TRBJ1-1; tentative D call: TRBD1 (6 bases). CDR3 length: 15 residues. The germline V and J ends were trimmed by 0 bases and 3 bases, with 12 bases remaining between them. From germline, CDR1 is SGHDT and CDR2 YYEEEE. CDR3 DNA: TGTGCCAGCAGCTTGGTCAGGGGCAAGGACACTGAAGCTTTCTTT. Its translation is CASSLVRGKDTEAFF.

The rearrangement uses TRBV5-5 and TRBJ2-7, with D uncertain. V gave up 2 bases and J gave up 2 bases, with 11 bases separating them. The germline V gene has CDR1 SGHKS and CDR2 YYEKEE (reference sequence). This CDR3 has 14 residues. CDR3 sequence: CASSFSPETYEQYF. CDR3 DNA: TGTGCCAGCAGCTTCAGTCCGGAGACCTACGAGCAGTACTTC.

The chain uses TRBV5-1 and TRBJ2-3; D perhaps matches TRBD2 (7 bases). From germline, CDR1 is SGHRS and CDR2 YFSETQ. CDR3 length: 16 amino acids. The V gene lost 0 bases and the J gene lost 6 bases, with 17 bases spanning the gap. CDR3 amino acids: CASSLEGGGPRDTQYF. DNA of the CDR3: TGCGCCAGCAGCTTGGAAGGGGGGGGCCCCCGGGATACGCAGTATTTT.

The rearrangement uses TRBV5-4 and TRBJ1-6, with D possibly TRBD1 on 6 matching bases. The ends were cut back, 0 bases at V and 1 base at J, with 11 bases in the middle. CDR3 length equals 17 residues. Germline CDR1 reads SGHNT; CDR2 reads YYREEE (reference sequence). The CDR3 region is CASSLVGGVSYNSPLHF. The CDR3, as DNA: TGTGCCAGCAGCTTGGTAGGGGGAGTATCCTATAATTCACCCCTCCACTTT.

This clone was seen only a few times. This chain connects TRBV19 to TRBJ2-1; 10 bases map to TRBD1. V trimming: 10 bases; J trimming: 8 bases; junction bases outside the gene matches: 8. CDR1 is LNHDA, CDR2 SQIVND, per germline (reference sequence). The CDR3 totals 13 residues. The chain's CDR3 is CATRTGGGDEQFF. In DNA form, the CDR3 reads TGTGCCACCAGGACAGGGGGTGGGGATGAGCAGTTCTTC.

In DNA form, the CDR3 reads TGTGCCAGCACCCCCTCGGGTTACAACACCGGGGAGCTGTTTTTT. It translates to CASTPSGYNTGELFF. The V call is TRBV5-4, the J call TRBJ2-2; D uncertain. The CDR3 spans 15 residues. In germline, CDR1 is SGHNT, CDR2 YYREEE (reference sequence). Trimming left V 6 bases short and J 2 bases short, with 14 bases between.

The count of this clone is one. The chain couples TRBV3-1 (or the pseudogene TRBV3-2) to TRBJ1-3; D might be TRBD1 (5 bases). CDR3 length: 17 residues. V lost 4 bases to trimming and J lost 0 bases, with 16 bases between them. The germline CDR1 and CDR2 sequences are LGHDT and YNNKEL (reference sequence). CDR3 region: CASSPSWVRGSGNTIYF. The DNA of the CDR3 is TGTGCCAGCAGCCCATCATGGGTAAGGGGCTCTGGAAACACCATATATTTT.

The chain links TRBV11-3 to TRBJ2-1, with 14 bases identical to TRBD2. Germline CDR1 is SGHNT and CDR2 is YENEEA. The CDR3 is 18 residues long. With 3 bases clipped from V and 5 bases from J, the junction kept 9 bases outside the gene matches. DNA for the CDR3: TGTGCCAGCAGCTTCATGACTAGCGGGAGGGTTGGTAACAATGAGCAGTTCTTC. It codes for CASSFMTSGRVGNNEQFF. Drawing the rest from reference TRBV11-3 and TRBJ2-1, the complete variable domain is EAGVVQSPRYKIIEKKQPVAFWCNPISGHNTLYWYLQNLGQGPELLIRYENEEAVDDSQLPKDRFSAERLKGVDSTLKIQPAELGDSAVYLCASSFMTSGRVGNNEQFFGPGTRLTVL.

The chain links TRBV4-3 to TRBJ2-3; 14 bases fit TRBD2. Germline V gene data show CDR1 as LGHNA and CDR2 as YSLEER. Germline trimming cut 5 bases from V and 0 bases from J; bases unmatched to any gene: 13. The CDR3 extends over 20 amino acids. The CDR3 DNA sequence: TGCGCCAGCAGCAAAAGACCCCCGACTAGCGGGGGGGCTAGCACAGATACGCAGTATTTT. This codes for CASSKRPPTSGGASTDTQYF.

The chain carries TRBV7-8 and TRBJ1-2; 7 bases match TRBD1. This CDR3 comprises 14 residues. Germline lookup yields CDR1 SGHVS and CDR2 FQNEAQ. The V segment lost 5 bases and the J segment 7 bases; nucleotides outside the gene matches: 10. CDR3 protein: CASSQTTGDGGYTF. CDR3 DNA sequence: TGTGCCAGCAGCCAGACCACAGGGGATGGTGGCTACACCTTC. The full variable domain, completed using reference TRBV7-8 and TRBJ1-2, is GAGVSQSPRYKVAKRGQDVALRCDPISGHVSLFWYQQALGQGPEFLTYFQNEAQLDKSGLPSDRFFAERPEGSVSTLKIQRTQQEDSAVYLCASSQTTGDGGYTFGSGTRLTVV.

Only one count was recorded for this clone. CDR3 nucleotide sequence: TGTGCCAGCAGCCAAGTGCCGGAGGGTCCCAGGGGCACAGATACGCAGTATTTT. Its protein is CASSQVPEGPRGTDTQYF. The chain recombines TRBV3-1 (or the pseudogene TRBV3-2) with TRBJ2-3, with D possibly TRBD2 on 6 matching bases. The CDR3 sequence is 18 residues long. Germline V gives CDR1 LGHDT, CDR2 YNNKEL (reference sequence). V lost 1 base, J lost 1 base, and 18 bases lay in between.

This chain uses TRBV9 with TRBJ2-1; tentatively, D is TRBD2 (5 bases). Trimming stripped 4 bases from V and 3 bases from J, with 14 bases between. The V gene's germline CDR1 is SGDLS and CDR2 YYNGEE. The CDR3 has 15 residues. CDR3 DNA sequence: TGTGCCAGCAGCCCCCGGGGTGGAAACTACAATGAGCAGTTCTTC. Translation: CASSPRGGNYNEQFF.